This T cell receptor (beta chain) was profiled in a study of blood T cell repertoires in COVID-19. The wider study: There were acute and convalescent COVID-19 samples, and they came from the United States, Italy and Spain. T cells, B-cell-depleted T cells, or PBMCs supplied cDNA or gDNA.

Between the trimmed V and J ends, which lost 2 bases and 5 bases, there was a span of 9 bases. This CDR3 is 13 amino acids long. A word on this clone: The same CDR3 also results from other DNA sequences found in this sample.

Per the original methods: It was from reference gene primer amplification that nucleated cell counts were estimated. Method: immunoSEQ multiplex PCR; TCRdb's copy keeps in-frame clones and lacks some. V, J and clone size derive from that table, while D and trimming were established from the DNA sequence. The sample has about 490,000 clones; 70% to 90% are singletons. Specimen: peripheral blood. This sequence joins TRBV12-3 or TRBV12-4 and TRBJ1-1; the D gene is possibly TRBD1 (5 bases). This TCR derives from a human donor in a cohort sampled during active COVID-19. This CDR3 reads CASSLNGGTEAFF. For the CDR3, the DNA is TGTGCCAGCAGTTTAAATGGGGGGACTGAAGCTTTCTTT.